These T cell receptor beta chains were read from a single sample in a study of T cells expressing NK-cell markers. Following a re-call of the 5' RACE reads, TCRdb has one entry per CDR3 protein and lacks DNA. The sample totals under 500,000 distinct CDR3 sequences; its top ten clones hold more than 7%. Sequenced: blood T cells: a sorted CD56 or NKG2C T cell subset, CD4+ or CD8+ T cells, or bulk PBMC T cells (not recorded which). The receptors were sampled from a woman aged 18 to 75 in good health. The CDR3 runs from the conserved cysteine through the conserved F or W.

TRBJ2-1	TRBV7-8	CANKYNNEQFF
TRBJ1-1	TRBV12-3/TRBV12-4	CASSFGGPNTEAFF
TRBJ2-5	TRBV20-1	CSARDPPQGAGETQYF
TRBJ2-7	TRBV20-1	CSYRRSDSYEQYF
TRBJ2-1	TRBV19	CASSLGVGTYNEQFF
TRBJ2-5	TRBV6-1	CASSLDRGGGTQYF
TRBJ2-3	TRBV28	CASSRPARGDTQYF
TRBJ1-6	TRBV28	CASPRAGSGRGNSPLHF
TRBJ2-5	TRBV6-5	CASSYSGGGGGETQYF
TRBJ2-1	TRBV5-1	CASSGGSPTSYNEQFF
TRBJ2-3	TRBV10-3	CAISDEGTFTDTQYF
TRBJ1-5	TRBV12-3/TRBV12-4	CASSLGSSNQPQHF
TRBJ2-7	TRBV9	CASSVVAGGSEQYF
TRBJ2-2	TRBV6-1	CASSVETGFTGELFF
TRBJ2-5	TRBV9	CASSVVGGGETQYF
TRBJ2-7	TRBV4-3	CASSQESGDYEQYF
TRBJ2-7	TRBV9	CASSPYLDSYEQYF
TRBJ2-7	TRBV11-1	CASSLRRVEIAGTYEQYF
TRBJ2-2	TRBV21-1	CASSPKLDRKNTGELFF
TRBJ2-1	TRBV20-1	CSAGTPTSGLNGQFF
TRBJ2-5	TRBV7-3	CASSSMTGGQETQYF
TRBJ1-1	TRBV30	CAWTPRGRFTEAFF
TRBJ2-7	TRBV5-5	CASSAFQGNEQYF
TRBJ1-5	TRBV6-1	CASRDRGLSNQPQHF
TRBJ2-7	TRBV10-3	CAISDGPGLRGEQYF
TRBJ2-4	TRBV5-1	CASSPGTPDAVIQYF
TRBJ1-2	TRBV3-1	CASSQVLVDYGYTF
TRBJ1-1	TRBV7-9	CASSPSGGEAFF
TRBJ1-5	TRBV6-1	CASGGGGGQPQHF
TRBJ2-3	TRBV29-1	CSGLAGGGTDTQYF
TRBJ1-1	TRBV12-3/TRBV12-4	CASSSAGTGETEAFF
TRBJ2-4	TRBV7-8	CASSAAGGPLAKNIQYF
TRBJ1-1	TRBV3-1	CASSQESKVKGNTEAFF
TRBJ1-4	TRBV7-2	CASSLYQGEGRQLFF
TRBJ1-2	TRBV7-9	CASSSKGQAYGYTF
TRBJ2-3	TRBV7-2	CASSFVGPPSTDTQYF
TRBJ2-1	TRBV3-1	CASSRWTSGSYNEQFF
TRBJ1-2	TRBV6-2/TRBV6-3	CASSPQGSYGYTF
TRBJ2-1	TRBV20-1	CSAREPVYNEQFF
TRBJ2-7	TRBV7-2	CASSLAWGVRDNSYEQYF
TRBJ1-4	TRBV6-5	CASSYSTLPGLNEKLFF
TRBJ2-7	TRBV11-2	CASREGGTGRSEQYF
TRBJ1-4	TRBV5-4	CASSLAPNEKLFF
TRBJ1-2	TRBV19	CASSPGTAHGYTF